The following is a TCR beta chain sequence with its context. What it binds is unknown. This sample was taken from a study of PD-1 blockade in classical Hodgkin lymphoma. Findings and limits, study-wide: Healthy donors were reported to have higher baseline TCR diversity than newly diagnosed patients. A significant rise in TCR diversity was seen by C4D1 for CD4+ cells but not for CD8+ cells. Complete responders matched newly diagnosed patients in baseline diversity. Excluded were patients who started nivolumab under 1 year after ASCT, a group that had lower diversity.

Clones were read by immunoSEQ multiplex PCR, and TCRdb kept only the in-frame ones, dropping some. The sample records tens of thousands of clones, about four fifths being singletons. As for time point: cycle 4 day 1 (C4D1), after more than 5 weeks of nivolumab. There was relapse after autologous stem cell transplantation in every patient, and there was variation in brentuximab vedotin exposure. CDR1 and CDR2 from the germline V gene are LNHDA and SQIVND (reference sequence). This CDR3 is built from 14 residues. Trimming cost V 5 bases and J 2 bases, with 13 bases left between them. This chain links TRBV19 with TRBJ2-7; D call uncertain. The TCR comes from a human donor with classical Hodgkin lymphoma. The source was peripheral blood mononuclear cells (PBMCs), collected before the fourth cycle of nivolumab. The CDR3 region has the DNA TGTGCCAGTAGTTTGTCTCTCGACCCCTACGAGCAGTACTTC. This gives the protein CASSLSLDPYEQYF.